A selection of T cell receptor beta chains follows, all from one sample in a study of CD8 T cells in Susac syndrome. TCRdb processed the immunoSEQ multiplex PCR reads anew with MiXCR; each CDR3 protein has one entry. The sample records about 66,000 distinct CDR3 sequences, just under 95% being singletons. The sequencing sample was made of CD8+ T cells from PBMCs. Receptors originate from a human donor with multiple sclerosis. Both conserved end residues are trimmed from each CDR3.

v_call	j_call	cdr3_aa
TRBV4-3	TRBJ2-1	ASSRDSASGNEQF
TRBV12-3/TRBV12-4	TRBJ1-3	ASRGEVNTIY
TRBV7-9	TRBJ1-2	ASSLELRNYGYT
TRBV29-1	TRBJ2-5	SVARGGSQETQY
TRBV4-1	TRBJ2-1	ASSQLDSYNEQF
TRBV5-6	TRBJ2-3	ASSLYRDTQY
TRBV20-1	TRBJ1-5	SARDRWVGRQPQH
TRBV7-9	TRBJ1-4	ASSSPRDRDEKLF
TRBV12-3/TRBV12-4	TRBJ2-5	ASKTSGSTETQY
TRBV27	TRBJ2-7	ASSSGGPYEQY
TRBV30	TRBJ1-6	AWTPPGLNSPLH
TRBV12-3/TRBV12-4	TRBJ2-1	ASSFFRDNEQF
TRBV29-1	TRBJ1-4	SGASTGGTEKLF
TRBV6-5	TRBJ1-6	ATAPGQGVPLH
TRBV24-1	TRBJ2-5	ATSEGTAQLGDKTQY
TRBV30	TRBJ2-7	AWSGGYRGEQY
TRBV28	TRBJ2-1	ASTLDGQGVWGEQF
TRBV29-1	TRBJ2-7	SVSIGDVPYEQY
TRBV7-6	TRBJ2-7	ASSLTTSGTYEQY
TRBV5-1	TRBJ2-3	ASSAVHLDTQY